The sequence of this T cell receptor (beta chain) was determined in a study of shared clonotypes between healthy human individuals. Study findings and constraints: Sampling involved blood alone; tissue repertoires likely differ. In contrast to clonotypes shared by all four donors, non-shared clonotypes had lower generation probabilities. The study drew on few donors, limiting represented genetic and exposure-history diversity.

In regard to this clone: Its antigen is unknown.

CD4+ cells were split into CD45RA+ naive and CD45RA-negative memory subsets. The data were produced by immunoSEQ multiplex PCR, yet TCRdb's version contains in-frame clones alone and is incomplete. This table holds some 240,000 clones, about 65% found once. V shed 11 bases and J 3 bases; nucleotides not matched to a gene: 7. Germline loops: CDR1 MDHEN, CDR2 SYDVKM. CDR3 length equals 13 residues. This sequence originates from a man aged 25 to 40 in good health. V is TRBV28 and J is TRBJ1-2; 9 nucleotides line up with TRBD1. The sample was memory CD4+ T cells sorted from blood. Subset meaning: CD45RA-negative fraction. As DNA, the CDR3 is TGTGCCGGGAGTGGGACAGGGTACTATGGCTACACCTTC. It codes for CAGSGTGYYGYTF.